Each of the 9 T cell receptor beta chains below was sequenced from the same sample in a study of blood T cells in healthy people across ages (dated by TCRdb to 2014 to 2015). Library prep was done by 5' RACE. Sequencing relied on an Illumina HiSeq 2500. The second PCR ran for roughly 7 to 11 cycles and used a J-beta primer mix along with a sample-barcoded 5' primer. TCRdb reran the public reads through fastp at Q25 and MiXCR, keeping productive beta chains. All rows with the same CDR3 protein become a single entry with the most common DNA and genes. The sample has some 760,000 distinct CDR3 sequences on record, 20% to 25% of them singletons. Around 9.2% of the sample goes to the ten largest clones. A further study also used this sample, focusing on T cells of mothers and their children.

The specimen was blood. Receptors originate from a boy aged 5-17 years in good health.

The chain couples TRBV5-5 to TRBJ2-1; either TRBD1 or TRBD2 may supply D (5 bases each). The DNA end favors TRBJ2-7, so the J call may be wrong. CDR3 length: 15 residues. In germline, CDR1 is SGHKS, CDR2 YYEKEE (reference sequence). CDR3 sequence (DNA): TGTGCCAGCAGCTTGATAGCTGGGGACGTGTACGAGCAGTACTTC. As protein: CASSLIAGDVYEQYF.

The table lists this clonotype with a few counts. The chain is built from TRBV3-1 and TRBJ2-7; 7 nucleotides align to TRBD1. In germline, CDR1 is LGHDT, CDR2 YNNKEL (reference sequence). The CDR3 is 13 amino acids. Unmatched junction bases numbered 3, after V lost 1 base and J lost 6 bases. CDR3 in DNA: TGTGCCAGCAGCCAAGCTCCAGGGGGCGAGCAGTACTTC. The encoded protein is CASSQAPGGEQYF.

V is TRBV6-5 and J is TRBJ1-2; TRBD1 is a possible D gene (5 bases). CDR1 and CDR2 (germline): MNHEY, SVGAGI. The CDR3 spans 13 residues. Trimming cost V 6 bases and J 2 bases, with 10 bases left between them. The CDR3 region has the DNA TGTGCCAGCAGAAGAGGGGAGAACTATGGCTACACCTTC. It encodes CASRRGENYGYTF.

The chain links TRBV24-1 to TRBJ2-1; 8 nucleotides agree with TRBD2. The CDR3 totals 15 residues. Trimming at V came to 4 bases and at J to 7 bases, leaving 8 bases not matched to a gene. Germline-derived CDR1 and CDR2 are KGHDR and SFDVKD. CDR3 protein: CATSETGGLGNEQFF. The CDR3 nucleotides read TGTGCCACCAGTGAAACGGGGGGGCTTGGGAATGAGCAGTTCTTC.

This clonotype has more than one count but fewer than ten. The rearrangement uses TRBV10-3 and TRBJ2-5; no clear D. The CDR3 loop spans 11 amino acids. Trimming left V 2 bases short and J 6 bases short, with 4 bases between. Germline CDR1 is ENHRY and CDR2 is SYGVKD. CDR3 nucleotide sequence: TGTGCCATCAGTGAGGGGAAGACCCAGTACTTC. It translates to CAISEGKTQYF.

This clonotype was observed a handful of times. The V gene is TRBV20-1, the J gene TRBJ2-7; 9 nucleotides agree with TRBD2. The CDR3 is 12 amino acids. CDR1 is DFQATT and CDR2 is SNEGSKA in the germline V gene (reference sequence). CDR3 sequence: CRPAGGPYEQYF. As DNA, the CDR3 is TGCAGGCCAGCGGGGGGTCCCTACGAGCAGTACTTC.

This rearrangement joins TRBV20-1 to TRBJ1-1; D is uncertain. The germline gives CDR1 DFQATT, CDR2 SNEGSKA (reference sequence). This CDR3 has 15 residues. V lost 1 base, J lost 0 bases, and 12 bases lay in between. DNA of the CDR3: TGCAGTGCTAGAGGGACGGAGACTATGAACACTGAAGCTTTCTTT. This translates into CSARGTETMNTEAFF.

The chain recombines TRBV7-9 with TRBJ2-5; D remains ambiguous. V was pared by 5 bases and J by 4 bases, with 8 bases between. There are 12 residues in the CDR3. In germline, CDR1 is SEHNR, CDR2 FQNEAQ (reference sequence). The chain's CDR3 is CASSPSVETQYF. In DNA, the CDR3 is TGTGCCAGCAGCCCGTCCGTAGAGACCCAGTACTTC.

The genes are TRBV5-6 and TRBJ2-5; TRBD2 matches 7 bases. Matching the DNA end better, TRBJ2-7 makes the J call doubtful. The CDR3 has 13 amino acids. Germline loops: CDR1 SGHDT, CDR2 YYEEEE. CDR3 loop: CASSGGSLSEQYF. CDR3 DNA sequence: TGTGCCAGCAGCGGCGGGAGTCTGTCCGAGCAGTACTTC.